The clone carrying this T cell receptor (beta chain) was picked up a small number of times. Its matching antigen is unknown. The protocol was immunoSEQ multiplex PCR, while the TCRdb copy is restricted to in-frame clones and leaves out a portion. In the table there are around 40,000 clones, around 91% of which are singletons. These data are taken from a study of T cells after posttransplantation cyclophosphamide. Broader study findings: Recipient CMV seropositivity and CMV reactivation strongly tracked TRB clonality. Donor-recipient repertoire similarity was low at 1-2 months, rising over year one.

Cyclophosphamide on days +3 and +4 followed busulfan-fludarabine conditioning and a marrow graft. The source of this sequence is a male patient aged 55 to 70 who received an allogeneic stem cell transplant from a related donor and was CMV-positive. A subset of T cells may come from the graft donor. The input for sequencing was PBMCs, taken around 67 days after allogeneic stem cell transplant with posttransplant cyclophosphamide.

The CDR3 region is CASISGGEAFF. CDR3 nucleotide sequence: TGCGCCAGCATCAGCGGGGGTGAAGCTTTCTTT. This chain links TRBV4-1 with TRBJ1-1; maybe TRBD1 (5 bases). V lost 7 bases and J lost 7, with 10 bases in between. The germline V gene encodes CDR1 MGHRA and CDR2 YSYEKL. The CDR3 loop spans 11 amino acids.